The clone carrying this T cell receptor beta chain was observed a single time. Its specificity is unknown. The sample is drawn from a study of STAT5B mutations in CD4+ large granular lymphocyte leukemia. Study context: The CDR3 'QG' motif was associated with a particular HLA allele among healthy donors. Overall study findings and caveats: Compared with healthy controls (2/35), patient top clones favored TRBV06 (8/27).

CDR1 is SGHTA, CDR2 FQGNSA, per germline. CDR3 size: 18 residues. V shed 6 bases and J 1 base; nucleotides not matched to a gene: 10. Sequencing was at survey level. Method: immunoSEQ multiplex PCR; TCRdb's copy keeps in-frame clones and lacks some. Among 30,000 to 40,000 clones, approximately 69% were seen once, and the ten largest hold 2.5% to 3%. This chain connects TRBV7-2 to TRBJ2-3, with 13 bases identical to TRBD2. The source of this sequence is a human donor in good health. The sequenced sample was CD4+ T cells from blood buffy coats. CDR3 in amino acids: CASRAGLAGRYRTDTQYF. The CDR3 region has the DNA TGTGCCAGCAGGGCGGGACTAGCGGGGCGTTACCGCACAGATACGCAGTATTTT.